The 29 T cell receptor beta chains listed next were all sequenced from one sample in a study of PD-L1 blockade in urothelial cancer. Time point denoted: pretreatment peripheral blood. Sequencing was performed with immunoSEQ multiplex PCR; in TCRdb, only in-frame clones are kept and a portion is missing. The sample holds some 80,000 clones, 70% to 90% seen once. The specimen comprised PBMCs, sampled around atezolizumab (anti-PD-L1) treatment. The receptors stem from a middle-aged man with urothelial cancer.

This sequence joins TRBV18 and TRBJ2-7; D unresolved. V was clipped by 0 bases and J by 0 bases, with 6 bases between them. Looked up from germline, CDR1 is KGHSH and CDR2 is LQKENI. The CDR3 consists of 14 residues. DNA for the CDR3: TGTGCCAGCTCACCACCCTTACACTCCTACGAGCAGTACTTC. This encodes CASSPPLHSYEQYF.

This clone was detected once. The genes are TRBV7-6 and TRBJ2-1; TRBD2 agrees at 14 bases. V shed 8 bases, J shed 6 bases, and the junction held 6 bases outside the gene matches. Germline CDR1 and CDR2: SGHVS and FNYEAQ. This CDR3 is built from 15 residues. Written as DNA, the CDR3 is TGTGCCAGCCTTAGCGGGACTAGCGGGAGCAATGAGCAGTTCTTC. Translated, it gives CASLSGTSGSNEQFF.

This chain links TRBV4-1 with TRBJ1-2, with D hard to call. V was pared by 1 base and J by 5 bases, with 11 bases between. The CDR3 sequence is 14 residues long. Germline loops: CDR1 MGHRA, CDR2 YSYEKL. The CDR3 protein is CASSQGAVNYGYTF. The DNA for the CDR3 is TGCGCCAGCAGCCAAGGGGCAGTGAATTATGGCTACACCTTC.

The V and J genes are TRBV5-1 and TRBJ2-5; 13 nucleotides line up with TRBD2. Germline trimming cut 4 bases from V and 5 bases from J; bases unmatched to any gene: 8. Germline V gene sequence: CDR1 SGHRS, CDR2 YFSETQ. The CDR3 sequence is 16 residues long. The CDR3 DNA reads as TGCGCCAGCAGCCCGAGAACTAGCGGGAGGGAGGAGACCCAGTACTTC. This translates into CASSPRTSGREETQYF.

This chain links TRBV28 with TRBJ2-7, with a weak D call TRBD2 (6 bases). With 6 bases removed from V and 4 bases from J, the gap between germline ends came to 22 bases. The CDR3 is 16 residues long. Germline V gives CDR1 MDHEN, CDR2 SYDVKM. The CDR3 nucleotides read TGTGCCAGCAGATCCTCCGGGACTTCATCAAGATACGAGCAGTACTTC. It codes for CASRSSGTSSRYEQYF.

DNA for the CDR3: TGTGCCAGCAGCGACAGGGGGCTCGATGGCTACACCTTC. Protein: CASSDRGLDGYTF. V usage is TRBV27 and J usage is TRBJ1-2; 10 bases match TRBD1. Germline lookup yields CDR1 MNHEY and CDR2 SMNVEV (reference sequence). V was clipped by 6 bases and J by 6 bases; unmatched bases: 4. The CDR3 covers 13 residues.

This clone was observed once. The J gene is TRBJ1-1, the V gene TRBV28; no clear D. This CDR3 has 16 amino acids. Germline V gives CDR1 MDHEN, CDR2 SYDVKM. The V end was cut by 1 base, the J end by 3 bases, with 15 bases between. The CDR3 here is CASSLSGGGADTEAFF. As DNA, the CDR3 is TGTGCCAGCAGTTTATCCGGTGGAGGAGCGGACACTGAAGCTTTCTTT.

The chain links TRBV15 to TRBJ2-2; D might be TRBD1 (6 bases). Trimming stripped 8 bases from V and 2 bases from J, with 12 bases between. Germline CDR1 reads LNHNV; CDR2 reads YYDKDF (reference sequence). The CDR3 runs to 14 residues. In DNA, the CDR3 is TGTGCCACCGCGGTGGGGGCTAACACCGGGGAGCTGTTTTTT. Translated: CATAVGANTGELFF.

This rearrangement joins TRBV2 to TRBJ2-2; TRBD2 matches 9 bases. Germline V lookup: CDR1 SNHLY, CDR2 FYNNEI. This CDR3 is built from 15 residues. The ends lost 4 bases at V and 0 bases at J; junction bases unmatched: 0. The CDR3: CASSGLAANTGELFF. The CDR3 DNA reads TGTGCCAGCAGTGGACTAGCGGCGAACACCGGGGAGCTGTTTTTT.

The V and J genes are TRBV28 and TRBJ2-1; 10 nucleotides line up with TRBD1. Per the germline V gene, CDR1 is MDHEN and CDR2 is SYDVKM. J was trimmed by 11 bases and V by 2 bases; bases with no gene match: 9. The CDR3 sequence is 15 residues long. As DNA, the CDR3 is TGTGCCAGCAGTTTAGGGACAGGGGAGACTAGAAAGCAGTTCTTC. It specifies CASSLGTGETRKQFF.

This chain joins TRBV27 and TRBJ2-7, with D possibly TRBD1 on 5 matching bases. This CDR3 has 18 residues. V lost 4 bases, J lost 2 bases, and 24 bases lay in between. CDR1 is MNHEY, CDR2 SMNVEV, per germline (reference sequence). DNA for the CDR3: TGTGCCAGCAGTTCCCTAGGGGAAGCGCGAATATCCACCTACGAGCAGTACTTC. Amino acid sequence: CASSSLGEARISTYEQYF.

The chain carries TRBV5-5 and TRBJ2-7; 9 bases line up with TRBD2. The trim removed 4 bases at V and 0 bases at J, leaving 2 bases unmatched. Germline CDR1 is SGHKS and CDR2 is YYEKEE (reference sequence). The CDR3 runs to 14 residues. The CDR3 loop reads CASSPSGTSYEQYF. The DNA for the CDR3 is TGTGCCAGCAGCCCTAGCGGGACCTCCTACGAGCAGTACTTC.

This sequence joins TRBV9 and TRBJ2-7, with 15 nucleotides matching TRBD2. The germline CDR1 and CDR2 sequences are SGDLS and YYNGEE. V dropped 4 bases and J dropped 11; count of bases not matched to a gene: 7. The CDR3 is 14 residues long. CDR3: CASSPRGLAGGEYF. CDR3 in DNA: TGTGCCAGCAGCCCGAGAGGACTAGCGGGAGGGGAGTACTTC.

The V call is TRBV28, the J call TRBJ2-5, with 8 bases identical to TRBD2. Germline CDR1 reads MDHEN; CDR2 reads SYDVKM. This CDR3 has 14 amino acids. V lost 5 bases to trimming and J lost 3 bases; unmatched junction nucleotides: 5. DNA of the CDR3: TGTGCCAGCAGTGCCCCGGGGGGGAAAGAGACCCAGTACTTC. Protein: CASSAPGGKETQYF.

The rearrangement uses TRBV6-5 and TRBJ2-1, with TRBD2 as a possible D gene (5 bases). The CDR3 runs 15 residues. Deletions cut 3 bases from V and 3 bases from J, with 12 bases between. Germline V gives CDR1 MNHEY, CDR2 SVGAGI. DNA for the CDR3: TGTGCCAGCAGTTATGAGGGAGTTGGCTACAATGAGCAGTTCTTC. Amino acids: CASSYEGVGYNEQFF.

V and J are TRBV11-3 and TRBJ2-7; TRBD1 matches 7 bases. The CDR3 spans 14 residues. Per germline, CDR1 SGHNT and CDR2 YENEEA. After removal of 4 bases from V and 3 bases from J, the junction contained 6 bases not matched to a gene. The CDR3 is CASSSPGQNYEQYF. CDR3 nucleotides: TGTGCCAGCAGCTCTCCGGGACAGAACTACGAGCAGTACTTC.

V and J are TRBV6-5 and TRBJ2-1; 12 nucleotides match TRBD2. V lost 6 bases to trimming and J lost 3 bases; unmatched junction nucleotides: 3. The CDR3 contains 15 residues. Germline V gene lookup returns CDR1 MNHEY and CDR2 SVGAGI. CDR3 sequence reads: CASSELAGGYNEQFF. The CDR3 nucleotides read TGTGCCAGCAGCGAACTAGCGGGGGGCTACAATGAGCAGTTCTTC.

The CDR3, as DNA: TGTGCCAGCAGCTTAACAGACAGGGGCATTGATGGCTACACCTTC. Translating gives CASSLTDRGIDGYTF. This chain links TRBV7-8 with TRBJ1-2, with 8 bases aligning to TRBD1. The CDR3 sequence is 15 residues long. V trimming: 2 bases; J trimming: 6 bases; junction bases outside the gene matches: 8. Germline V gives CDR1 SGHVS, CDR2 FQNEAQ.

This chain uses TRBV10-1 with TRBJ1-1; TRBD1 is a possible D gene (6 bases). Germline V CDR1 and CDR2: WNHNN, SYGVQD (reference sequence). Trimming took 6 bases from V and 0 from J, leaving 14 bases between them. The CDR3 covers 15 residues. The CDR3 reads CASSNYRALNTEAFF. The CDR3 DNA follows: TGCGCCAGCAGCAACTACAGGGCACTGAACACTGAAGCTTTCTTT.

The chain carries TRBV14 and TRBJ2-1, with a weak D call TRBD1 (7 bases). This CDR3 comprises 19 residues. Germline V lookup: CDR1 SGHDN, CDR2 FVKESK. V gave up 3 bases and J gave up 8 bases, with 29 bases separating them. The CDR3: CASSHPWAASGGRFDEQFF. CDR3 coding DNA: TGTGCCAGCAGCCACCCCTGGGCCGCCTCAGGGGGGCGTTTCGATGAGCAGTTCTTC.

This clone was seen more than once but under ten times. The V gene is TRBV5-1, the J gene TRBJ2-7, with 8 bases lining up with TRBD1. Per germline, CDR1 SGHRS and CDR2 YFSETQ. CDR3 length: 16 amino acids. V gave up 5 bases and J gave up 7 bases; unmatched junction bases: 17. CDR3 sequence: CASRRETGAKNQEQYF. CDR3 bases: TGCGCCAGCAGGCGAGAGACAGGGGCCAAGAATCAGGAGCAGTACTTC.

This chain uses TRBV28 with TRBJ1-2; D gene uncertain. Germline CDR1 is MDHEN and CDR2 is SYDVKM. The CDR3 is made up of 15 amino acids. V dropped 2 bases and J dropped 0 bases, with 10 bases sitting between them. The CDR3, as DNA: TGTGCCAGCAGTTTAGGAGGGCGAGCTAACTATGGCTACACCTTC. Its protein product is CASSLGGRANYGYTF.

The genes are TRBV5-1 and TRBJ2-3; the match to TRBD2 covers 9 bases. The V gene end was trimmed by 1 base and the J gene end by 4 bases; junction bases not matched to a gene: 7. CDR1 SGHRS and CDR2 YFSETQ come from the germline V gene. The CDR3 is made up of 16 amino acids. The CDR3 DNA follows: TGCGCCAGCAGCTTGTTCGGTAGCGGGAGCCCAGATACGCAGTATTTT. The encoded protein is CASSLFGSGSPDTQYF.

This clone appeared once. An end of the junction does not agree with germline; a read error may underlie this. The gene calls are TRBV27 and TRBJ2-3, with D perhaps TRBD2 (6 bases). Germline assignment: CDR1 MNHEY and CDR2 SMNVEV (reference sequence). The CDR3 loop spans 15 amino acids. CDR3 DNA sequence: TGCGATCACCCGGAGGGCCGTTGGATAAAAGATACGCAGTATTTT. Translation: CDHPEGRWIKDTQYF.

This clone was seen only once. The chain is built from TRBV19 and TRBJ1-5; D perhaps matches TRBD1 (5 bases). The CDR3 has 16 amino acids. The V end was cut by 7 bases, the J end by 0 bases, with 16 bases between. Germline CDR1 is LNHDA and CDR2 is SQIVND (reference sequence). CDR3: CASKGEDIFSNQPQHF. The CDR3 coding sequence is TGTGCCAGTAAAGGCGAGGACATCTTTAGCAATCAGCCCCAGCATTTT.

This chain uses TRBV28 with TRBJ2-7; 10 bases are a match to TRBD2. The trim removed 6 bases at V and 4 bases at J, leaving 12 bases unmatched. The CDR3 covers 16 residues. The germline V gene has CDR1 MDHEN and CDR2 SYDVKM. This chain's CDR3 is CASSVTSGKVPYEQYF. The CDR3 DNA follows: TGTGCCAGCAGCGTAACTAGCGGGAAGGTGCCATACGAGCAGTACTTC.

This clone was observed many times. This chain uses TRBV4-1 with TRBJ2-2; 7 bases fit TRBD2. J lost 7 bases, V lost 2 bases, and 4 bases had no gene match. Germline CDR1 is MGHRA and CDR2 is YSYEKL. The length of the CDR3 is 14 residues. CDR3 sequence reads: CASSQWEGNGELFF. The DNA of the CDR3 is TGCGCCAGCAGCCAATGGGAGGGGAACGGGGAGCTGTTTTTT.

DNA for the CDR3: TGTGCCAGCAGTGAAGAAGGACAGACACCGCCATATACGCAGTATTTT. Protein: CASSEEGQTPPYTQYF. J is TRBJ2-3 and V is TRBV2; perhaps TRBD1 as D (6 bases). Trimming shortened V by 1 base and J by 7 bases, and 18 bases separated the two germline ends. The length of the CDR3 is 16 residues. From germline, CDR1 is SNHLY and CDR2 FYNNEI.

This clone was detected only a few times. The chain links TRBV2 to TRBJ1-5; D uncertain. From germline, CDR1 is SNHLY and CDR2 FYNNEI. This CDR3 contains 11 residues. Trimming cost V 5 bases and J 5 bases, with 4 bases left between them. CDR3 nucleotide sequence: TGTGCCAGCAGTATAGATCAGCCCCAGCATTTT. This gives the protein CASSIDQPQHF.